This paragraph reports one T cell receptor (beta chain). Its specificity is unknown. This entry is derived from a study of T cell responses to AZD1222 COVID-19 vaccine. Study outcomes and limitations: Spike-spanning, vaccine-associated CD4 TCRs were dominant at 160-218 and 743-854. Sampling that yielded the repertoires occurred only after the peak T cell response. Compared with day 0, the breadth and depth of the Spike-specific TCR repertoire rose significantly after two doses of AZD1222.

Here immunoSEQ multiplex PCR was the method, and the copy in TCRdb shows in-frame clones only, minus some. The repertoire holds over 70,000 clones, with around 80% as singletons. The CDR3 is 13 residues long. Between the trimmed V and J ends, which lost 0 bases and 6 bases, there was a span of 6 bases. CDR1 SGHDT and CDR2 YYEEEE come from the germline V gene. Sample: peripheral blood, taken 28 days after the second dose of the MenACWY control vaccine. The clonotype originates from an adult who received the MenACWY meningococcal vaccine as a control. This chain uses TRBV5-6 with TRBJ1-4; D is unresolved. The CDR3 loop is CASSLAPDEKLFF. Here the CDR3 DNA reads TGTGCCAGCAGCTTGGCCCCGGATGAAAAACTGTTTTTT.